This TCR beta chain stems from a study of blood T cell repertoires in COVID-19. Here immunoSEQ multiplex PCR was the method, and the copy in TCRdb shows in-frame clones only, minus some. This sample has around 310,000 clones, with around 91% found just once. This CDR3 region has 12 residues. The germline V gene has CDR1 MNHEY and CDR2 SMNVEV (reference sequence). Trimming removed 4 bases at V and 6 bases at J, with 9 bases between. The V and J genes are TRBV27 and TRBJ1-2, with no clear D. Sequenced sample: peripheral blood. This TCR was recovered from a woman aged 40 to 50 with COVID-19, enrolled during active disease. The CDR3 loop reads CASSSFGDGYTF. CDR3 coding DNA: TGTGCCAGCAGTTCTTTCGGGGATGGCTACACCTTC.